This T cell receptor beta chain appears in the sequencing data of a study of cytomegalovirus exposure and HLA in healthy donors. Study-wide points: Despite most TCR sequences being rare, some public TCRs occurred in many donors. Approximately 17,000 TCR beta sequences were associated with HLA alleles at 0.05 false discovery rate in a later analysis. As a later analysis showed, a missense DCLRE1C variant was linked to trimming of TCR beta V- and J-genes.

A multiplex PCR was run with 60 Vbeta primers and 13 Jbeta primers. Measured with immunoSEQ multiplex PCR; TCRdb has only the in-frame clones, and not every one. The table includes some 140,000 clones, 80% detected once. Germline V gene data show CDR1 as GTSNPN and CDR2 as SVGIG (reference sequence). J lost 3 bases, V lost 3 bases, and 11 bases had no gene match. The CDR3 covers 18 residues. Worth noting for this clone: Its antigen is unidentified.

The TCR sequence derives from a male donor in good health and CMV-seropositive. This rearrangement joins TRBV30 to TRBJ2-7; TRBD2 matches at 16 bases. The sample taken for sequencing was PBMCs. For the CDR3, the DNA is TGTGCCTGGAGGGCTCCGGGACTAGCGGGAGGGCCGGACTACGAGCAGTACTTC. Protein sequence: CAWRAPGLAGGPDYEQYF. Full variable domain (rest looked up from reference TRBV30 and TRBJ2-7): SQTIHQWPATLVQPVGSPLSLECTVEGTSNPNLYWYRQAAGRGLQLLFYSVGIGQISSEVPQNLSASRPQDRQFILSSKKLLLSDSGFYLCAWRAPGLAGGPDYEQYFGPGTRLTVT.